This T cell receptor (beta chain) stems from a study of early T cells in non-severe SARS-CoV-2 infection (dated by TCRdb to about 2021). About the study as a whole: Because TCR sequencing relied on bulk RNA taken from unsorted whole blood, pairing of alpha and beta chains was not possible. General conclusions and limits of the study: VDJdb matching was skewed toward anti-spike CD8 responses and likely underestimated virus-specific expansions, missing private and CD4 specificities.

Set within a cohort of healthcare workers in London, UK, this nested case-control study involved weekly PCR testing of nasopharyngeal swabs along with blood sampling. Healthcare workers were recruited during the week of the UK lockdown, between 23 and 31 March 2020, and followed weekly for up to about 15 weeks. Libraries were made using 5' RACE. TCRdb shows the sequencer as NextSeq 500. In the TCR library protocol, unique molecular identifiers were attached to individual cDNA molecules to correct for PCR bias and sequencing error. Both TCR alpha and beta chains were sequenced, and tight co-correlation was observed between alpha and beta sequence abundances in each sample. On the authors' methods: Decombinator V4 was used to annotate the V gene, J gene and CDR3 of the TCR sequences. Expanded TCRs were defined as changing significantly between any two time points under a Poisson model with p below 0.0001. TCR abundances were normalised to the total number of TCRs sequenced per sample and expressed as counts per million. MAIT TCRs were defined by TRAV1-2 paired with TRAJ12, TRAJ20 or TRAJ33, and iNKT TCRs by TRAV10 paired with TRAJ18. A search of VDJdb, accessed on 1 November 2021, was run for TCRs annotated to CMV, EBV and SARS-CoV-2, with TCRs annotated for multiple antigens excluded. The public reads were reanalyzed by TCRdb: fastp trimming at Q25, MiXCR alignment, in-frame beta chains only. CDR3 protein duplicates are merged, each entry listing the most common genes and DNA. In this record, the V and J calls reflect TCRdb's handling and not the investigators' own analysis. In all, the sample holds about 83,000 distinct CDR3 sequences, and roughly 13% of those were seen once. The ten largest make up roughly 3.1% of the sample.

From the cysteine through the phenylalanine, the CDR3 covers 15 amino acids. Kept here is only the CDR3 DNA, which spans 45 bases and is read in frame from base 1. For this chain, trimming is 10 bases at the V end and 4 bases at the J end, and the number of junction bases without a gene match is 12. Taken from the germline V gene (reference sequence), the CDR1 and CDR2 loops are LNHDA and SQIVND. Details on this clonotype: What this receptor recognizes is not known. Base qualities are not at hand, and no much larger clone is one base apart.

This chain joins TRBV19 to TRBJ2-2, with 7 junctional bases fitting TRBD2. This TCR was recovered from an adult who was a healthcare worker with PCR-confirmed SARS-CoV-2 infection or an uninfected control (not recorded which). Sequencing input: whole blood. CDR3 sequence: CATTPGGTGTGELFF. The bases read TGTGCCACTACCCCCGGGGGGACGGGCACCGGGGAGCTGTTTTTT.